Listed here is a single T cell receptor beta chain. No antigen is known for it. The record originates from a study of blood T cells in healthy people across ages. The germline V gene has CDR1 SGDLS and CDR2 YYNGEE. Trimming removed 0 bases from V and 0 bases from J, with 7 bases in between. The CDR3 is 16 residues long. Caucasian, healthy and from Russia, the donors were aged between roughly 6 and 95. RNA extraction gave at least 5.5 micrograms of total RNA per sample. A sample-barcoded 5' primer and a J-beta primer mix were used in a second PCR of roughly 6 to 11 cycles. TCRdb redid the calling of the 5' RACE reads with MiXCR, one entry per CDR3 protein. The table lists about 640,000 distinct CDR3 sequences, about 53% of them singletons. Notes on the study in general: PBMC samples, being unsorted, prevented any conclusive comparison of naive and antigen-experienced cells. Diversity estimates from one million T cells were considered underestimates.

The sample consisted of blood. This chain uses TRBV9 with TRBJ2-6; D is unresolved. The source is a man between 60 and 75 years old in good health. CDR3 nucleotides: TGTGCCAGCAGCGTAGGTACGGACTCTGGGGCCAACGTCCTGACTTTC. Protein product: CASSVGTDSGANVLTF.